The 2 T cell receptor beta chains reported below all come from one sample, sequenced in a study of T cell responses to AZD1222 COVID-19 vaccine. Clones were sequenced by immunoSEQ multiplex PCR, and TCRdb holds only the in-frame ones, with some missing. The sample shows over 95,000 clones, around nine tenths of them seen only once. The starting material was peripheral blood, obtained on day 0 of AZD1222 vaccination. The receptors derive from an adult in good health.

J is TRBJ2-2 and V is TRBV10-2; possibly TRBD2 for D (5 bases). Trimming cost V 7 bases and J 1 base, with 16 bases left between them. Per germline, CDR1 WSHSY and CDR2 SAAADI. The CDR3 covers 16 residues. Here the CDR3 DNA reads TGCGCCAGCAAGCTGAAGGGAGTACAGAACACCGGGGAGCTGTTTTTT. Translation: CASKLKGVQNTGELFF.

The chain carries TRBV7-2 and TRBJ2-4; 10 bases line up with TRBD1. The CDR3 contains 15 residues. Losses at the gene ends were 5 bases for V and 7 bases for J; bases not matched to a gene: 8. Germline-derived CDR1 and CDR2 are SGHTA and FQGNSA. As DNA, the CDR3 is TGTGCCAGCAGCCCGGACAGGGGGGGTTGGAACATTCAGTACTTC. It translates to CASSPDRGGWNIQYF.